This T cell receptor beta chain was sequenced for a study of T cell changes during pregnancy in multiple sclerosis. V was clipped by 0 bases and J by 10 bases; unmatched bases: 11. Germline CDR1 and CDR2: SGDLS and YYNGEE. The CDR3 consists of 15 residues. Here immunoSEQ multiplex PCR was the method, and the copy in TCRdb shows in-frame clones only, minus some. The table has around 30,000 clones, over 85% seen once; the top ten hold roughly 5.8%. This specimen consisted of CD8+ T cells from peripheral blood mononuclear cells, obtained before pregnancy. This TCR was recovered from a female donor with multiple sclerosis, enrolled in a pregnancy study. The V gene is TRBV9, the J gene TRBJ2-3; 7 bases fit TRBD2. The CDR3 sequence: CASSVDGLGTESQYF. The DNA for the CDR3 is TGTGCCAGCAGCGTAGATGGACTAGGGACCGAGTCGCAGTATTTT.